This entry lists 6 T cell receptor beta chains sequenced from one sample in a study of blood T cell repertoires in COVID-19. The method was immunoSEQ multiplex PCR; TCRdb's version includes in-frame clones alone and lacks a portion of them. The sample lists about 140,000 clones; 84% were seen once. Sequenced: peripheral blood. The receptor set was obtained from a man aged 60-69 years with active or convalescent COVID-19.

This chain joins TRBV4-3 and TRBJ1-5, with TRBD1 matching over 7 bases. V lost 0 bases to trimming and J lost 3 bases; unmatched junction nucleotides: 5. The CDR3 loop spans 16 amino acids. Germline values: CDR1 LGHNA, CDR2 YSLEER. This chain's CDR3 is CASSQDAGGFNQPQHF. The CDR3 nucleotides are TGCGCCAGCAGCCAAGATGCAGGGGGTTTCAATCAGCCCCAGCATTTT.

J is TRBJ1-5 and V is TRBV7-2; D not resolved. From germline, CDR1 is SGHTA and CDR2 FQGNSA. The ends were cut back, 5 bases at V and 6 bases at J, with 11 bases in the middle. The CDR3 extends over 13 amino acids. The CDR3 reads CASSPHGSQPQHF. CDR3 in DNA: TGTGCCAGCAGCCCTCATGGGAGTCAGCCCCAGCATTTT.

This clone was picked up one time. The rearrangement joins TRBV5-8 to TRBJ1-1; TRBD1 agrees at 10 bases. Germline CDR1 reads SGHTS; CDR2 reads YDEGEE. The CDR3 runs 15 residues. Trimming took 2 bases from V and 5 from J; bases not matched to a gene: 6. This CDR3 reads CASSFTGTGVTEAFF. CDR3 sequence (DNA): TGTGCCAGCAGCTTCACGGGGACAGGGGTTACTGAAGCTTTCTTT.

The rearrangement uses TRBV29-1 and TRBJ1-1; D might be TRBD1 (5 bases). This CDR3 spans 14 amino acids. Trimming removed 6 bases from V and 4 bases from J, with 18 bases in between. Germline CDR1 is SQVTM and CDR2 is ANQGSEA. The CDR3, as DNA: TGCAGCGTATCAAGGGGACTGACTGGCACTGAAGCTTTCTTT. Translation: CSVSRGLTGTEAFF.

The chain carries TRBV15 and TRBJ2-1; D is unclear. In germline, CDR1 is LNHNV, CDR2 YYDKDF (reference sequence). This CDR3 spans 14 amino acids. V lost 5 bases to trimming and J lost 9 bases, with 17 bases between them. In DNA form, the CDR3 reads TGTGCCACCAGCTTCAAACCTAGGCACCCTGAGCAGTTCTTC. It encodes CATSFKPRHPEQFF.

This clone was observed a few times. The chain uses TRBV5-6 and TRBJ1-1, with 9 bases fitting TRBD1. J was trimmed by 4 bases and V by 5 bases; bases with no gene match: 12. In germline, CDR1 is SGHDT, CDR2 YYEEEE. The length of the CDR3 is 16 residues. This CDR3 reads CASRQGQGVVSTEAFF. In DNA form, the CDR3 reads TGTGCCAGCAGACAGGGACAGGGAGTCGTTTCCACTGAAGCTTTCTTT.